Shown below are 25 T cell receptor beta chains from a single sample sequenced in a study of early T cells in non-severe SARS-CoV-2 infection. TCRdb passed the 5' RACE reads through MiXCR, listing each CDR3 protein once. The sample lists under 70,000 distinct CDR3 sequences; around 4.7% were seen once. The sequenced sample consisted of whole blood. The receptors stem from an adult who was a healthcare worker with PCR-confirmed SARS-CoV-2 infection or an uninfected control (not recorded which).

The gene calls are TRBV14 and TRBJ1-1; D gene ambiguous. This CDR3 contains 13 residues. V shed 4 bases and J shed 2 bases, with 8 bases lying between them. Germline V gene sequence: CDR1 SGHDN, CDR2 FVKESK. In DNA, the CDR3 is TGTGCCAGCAGCCGACGGATAAACACTGAAGCTTTCTTT. Translated, it gives CASSRRINTEAFF. The full variable domain, in which reference TRBV14 and TRBJ1-1 provide the parts outside the CDR3, is EAGVTQFPSHSVIEKGQTVTLRCDPISGHDNLYWYRRVMGKEIKFLLHFVKESKQDESGMPNNRFLAERTGGTYSTLKVQPAELEDSGVYFCASSRRINTEAFFGQGTRLTVV.

This clonotype has a count of ten or more. The chain combines TRBV7-2 with TRBJ2-1, with D uncertain. CDR3 size: 15 residues. V lost 1 base, J lost 0 bases, and 7 bases lay in between. Germline loops: CDR1 SGHTA, CDR2 FQGNSA. DNA of the CDR3: TGTGCCAGCAGCTTAGATATTAGCTCCTACAATGAGCAGTTCTTC. It yields the protein CASSLDISSYNEQFF. Combining the CDR3 with reference TRBV7-2 and TRBJ2-1 gives the whole variable domain GAGVSQSPSNKVTEKGKDVELRCDPISGHTALYWYRQSLGQGLEFLIYFQGNSAPDKSGLPSDRFSAERTGGSVSTLTIQRTQQEDSAVYLCASSLDISSYNEQFFGPGTRLTVL.

The table lists this clonotype with many counts. This chain joins TRBV29-1 and TRBJ2-7, with TRBD1 matching over 7 bases. Germline CDR1 and CDR2: SQVTM and ANQGSEA. There are 12 residues in the CDR3. The J segment lost 1 base and the V segment lost 6 bases, leaving 3 bases of the junction unmatched. The CDR3 DNA reads TGCAGCGTGCCGGGACAGTCCTACGAGCAGTACTTC. Its protein is CSVPGQSYEQYF.

V gene TRBV29-1 combines with J gene TRBJ2-7; D may correspond to TRBD1 or TRBD2 (5 bases each). This CDR3 spans 12 amino acids. V lost 3 bases, J lost 0 bases, and 6 bases lay in between. The germline gives CDR1 SQVTM, CDR2 ANQGSEA. The CDR3 protein is CSVEGPSYEQYF. The CDR3 DNA follows: TGCAGCGTTGAGGGACCCTCCTACGAGCAGTACTTC.

This clonotype has at least ten counts. This chain links TRBV12-3 or TRBV12-4 with TRBJ2-3; 10 nucleotides match TRBD2. CDR3 size: 16 residues. Germline trimming cut 3 bases from V and 4 bases from J; bases unmatched to any gene: 7. For the CDR3, the DNA is TGTGCCAGCAGTTTTGTAGCGGGGGGCGGGTCAGATACGCAGTATTTT. Translated: CASSFVAGGGSDTQYF.

The gene calls are TRBV7-9 and TRBJ2-7; 10 bases line up with TRBD2. The V gene's germline CDR1 is SEHNR and CDR2 FQNEAQ (reference sequence). Trimming removed 5 bases from V and 9 bases from J; junction bases left unmatched: 7. The CDR3 length is 13 residues. The CDR3 nucleotides are TGTGCCAGCAGCCCAAGCGGGGGGGCAGGGCAGTACTTC. Protein: CASSPSGGAGQYF.

This clonotype was counted ten times or more. The V and J genes are TRBV19 and TRBJ1-6; D is unclear. Trimming left V 3 bases short and J 3 bases short, with 9 bases between. This CDR3 comprises 15 residues. Germline V lookup: CDR1 LNHDA, CDR2 SQIVND (reference sequence). The CDR3 DNA reads as TGTGCCAGTAGTATTCAGCACATCTATAATTCACCCCTCCACTTT. Residues: CASSIQHIYNSPLHF.

Ten or more counts support this clonotype. This sequence joins TRBV7-2 and TRBJ2-7; D is unclear. The germline CDR1 and CDR2 sequences are SGHTA and FQGNSA. Deletions cut 4 bases from V and 0 bases from J, with 7 bases between. The CDR3 is made up of 13 amino acids. CDR3 loop: CASSSRASYEQYF. CDR3 bases: TGTGCCAGCAGCTCTCGGGCCTCCTACGAGCAGTACTTC.

V gene TRBV5-1 combines with J gene TRBJ1-3; D uncertain. Trimming cost V 4 bases and J 6 bases, with 14 bases left between them. The germline gives CDR1 SGHRS, CDR2 YFSETQ. The CDR3 is 14 amino acids. The CDR3 loop reads CASSPPGTENTIYF. CDR3 DNA sequence: TGCGCCAGCAGCCCGCCGGGAACTGAAAACACCATATATTTT.

This clonotype appeared many times. The chain carries TRBV2 and TRBJ2-1; D is tentatively TRBD1 or TRBD2 (5 bases each). This CDR3 is built from 13 residues. Trimming removed 3 bases from V and 4 bases from J, with 7 bases in between. Germline-derived CDR1 and CDR2 are SNHLY and FYNNEI. As DNA, the CDR3 is TGTGCCAGCAGTGAGGGACGATACAATGAGCAGTTCTTC. Protein product: CASSEGRYNEQFF. The whole variable domain, filled in from reference TRBV2 and TRBJ2-1, reads EPEVTQTPSHQVTQMGQEVILRCVPISNHLYFYWYRQILGQKVEFLVSFYNNEISEKSEIFDDQFSVERPDGSNFTLKIRSTKLEDSAMYFCASSEGRYNEQFFGPGTRLTVL.

This chain connects TRBV5-1 to TRBJ2-2, with D perhaps given as TRBD1 or TRBD2 (5 bases each). CDR3 length: 14 residues. The germline V gene has CDR1 SGHRS and CDR2 YFSETQ. V was trimmed by 4 bases and J by 6 bases, leaving 13 bases between them. The CDR3 region has the DNA TGCGCCAGCAGCCGGGACGAGTGGTCCGGGGAGCTGTTTTTT. This sequence encodes CASSRDEWSGELFF.

This clonotype was recorded a few times. The rearrangement joins TRBV30 to TRBJ2-1, with D tentatively TRBD1 (5 bases). CDR1 is GTSNPN, CDR2 SVGIG, per germline (reference sequence). This CDR3 is 13 amino acids long. Trimming took 5 bases from V and 13 from J, leaving 21 bases between them. In nucleotides, the CDR3 is TGTGCCTGGGACCCAGGGCTATCTAGGAGTCAGTTCTTC. Its protein is CAWDPGLSRSQFF.

The chain couples TRBV7-9 to TRBJ2-3; maybe TRBD2 (5 bases). Germline V gene lookup returns CDR1 SEHNR and CDR2 FQNEAQ (reference sequence). V shed 5 bases and J shed 0 bases, with 15 bases lying between them. This CDR3 contains 16 residues. CDR3 bases: TGTGCCAGCAGCCCCGCAGGAAGGACTAGCACAGATACGCAGTATTTT. Translated, it gives CASSPAGRTSTDTQYF.

A few counts support this clonotype. The chain joins TRBV11-2 to TRBJ2-7, with 7 positions matching TRBD2. There are 14 residues in the CDR3. Germline loops: CDR1 SGHAT, CDR2 FQNNGV. Unmatched junction bases numbered 6, after V lost 1 base and J lost 6 bases. The CDR3 DNA follows: TGTGCCAGCAGCTTAGCGACTAGCTTGTCCGAGCAGTACTTC. Amino acids: CASSLATSLSEQYF. Full variable domain (rest looked up from reference TRBV11-2 and TRBJ2-7): EAGVAQSPRYKIIEKRQSVAFWCNPISGHATLYWYQQILGQGPKLLIQFQNNGVVDDSQLPKDRFSAERLKGVDSTLKIQPAKLEDSAVYLCASSLATSLSEQYFGPGTRLTVT.

This clonotype has at least ten counts. This chain connects TRBV5-6 to TRBJ1-3; D uncertain. CDR3 length: 15 amino acids. V lost 1 base, J lost 0 bases, and 8 bases lay in between. The V gene's germline CDR1 is SGHDT and CDR2 YYEEEE. CDR3 protein: CASSLIASSGNTIYF. CDR3 DNA sequence: TGTGCCAGCAGCTTGATCGCCAGCTCTGGAAACACCATATATTTT.

The chain employs TRBV7-3 and TRBJ2-2; D uncertain. The CDR3 loop spans 14 amino acids. CDR1 is SGHTA, CDR2 FQGTGA, per germline. V gave up 6 bases and J gave up 8 bases, with 16 bases separating them. CDR3 sequence reads: CASRQSPLGGELFF. Here the CDR3 DNA reads TGTGCCAGCAGACAATCGCCCCTGGGGGGGGAGCTGTTTTTT.

The genes are TRBV5-5 and TRBJ2-3; D not resolved. V was clipped by 0 bases and J by 4 bases, with 6 bases between them. CDR1 and CDR2 from the germline V gene are SGHKS and YYEKEE (reference sequence). The CDR3 covers 13 residues. The CDR3 coding sequence is TGTGCCAGCAGCTTGGATACGGCAGATACGCAGTATTTT. This translates into CASSLDTADTQYF.

Ten or more counts support this clonotype. The chain combines TRBV25-1 with TRBJ1-2, with D perhaps matching TRBD1 (5 bases). The V and J ends lost 3 bases and 4 bases respectively, with 21 bases between them. This CDR3 has 17 residues. CDR1 and CDR2 (germline): MGHDK, SYGVNS. CDR3 in amino acids: CASSDNRRDGAFYGYTF. The CDR3 bases are TGTGCCAGCAGTGACAACCGCCGGGACGGAGCTTTCTATGGCTACACCTTC.

This clonotype was seen at least ten times. The CDR3 DNA is TGTGCCAGCAGCACGAGGGGCCCGGATGAAAAACTGTTTTTT. It is translated as CASSTRGPDEKLFF. J is TRBJ1-4 and V is TRBV13; tentative D call: TRBD1 (5 bases). Trimming left V 5 bases short and J 6 bases short, with 13 bases between. There are 14 residues in the CDR3. Germline V CDR1 and CDR2: PRHDT, FYEKMQ (reference sequence).

This rearrangement joins TRBV5-4 to TRBJ2-2; TRBD2 aligns across 15 bases. Unmatched junction bases numbered 7, after V lost 4 bases and J lost 6 bases. The germline CDR1 and CDR2 sequences are SGHNT and YYREEE (reference sequence). The length of the CDR3 is 17 residues. The CDR3 here is CASSPGTSGRRAGELFF. The DNA of the CDR3 is TGTGCCAGCAGCCCGGGGACTAGCGGGAGGAGAGCCGGGGAGCTGTTTTTT.

This clonotype was seen more than once but under ten times. This chain links TRBV29-1 with TRBJ2-3; 10 bases are a match to TRBD1. Looked up from germline, CDR1 is SQVTM and CDR2 is ANQGSEA. With V trimmed by 4 bases and J by 5 bases, 3 bases remained unmatched. The CDR3 covers 13 residues. CDR3 in amino acids: CSVGGQGRDTQYF. The CDR3 DNA reads TGCAGCGTTGGGGGACAGGGGAGAGATACGCAGTATTTT.

V is TRBV7-6 and J is TRBJ1-1; tentative D call: TRBD1 (5 bases). Germline V gene sequence: CDR1 SGHVS, CDR2 FNYEAQ. V lost 3 bases to trimming and J lost 1 base, with 9 bases between them. The CDR3 runs 14 residues. CDR3 sequence reads: CASSLGTENTEAFF. CDR3 nucleotides: TGTGCCAGCAGCTTGGGGACGGAGAACACTGAAGCTTTCTTT.

At least ten counts were recorded for this clonotype. V gene TRBV3-1 combines with J gene TRBJ2-7; the D call may be TRBD1 or TRBD2 (5 bases each). Per germline, CDR1 LGHDT and CDR2 YNNKEL (reference sequence). This CDR3 region has 15 residues. The ends were cut back, 4 bases at V and 0 bases at J, with 13 bases in the middle. The CDR3 loop reads CASSLTGTGSYEQYF. In nucleotides, the CDR3 is TGTGCCAGCAGCCTAACCGGGACGGGCTCCTACGAGCAGTACTTC.

A few counts support this clonotype. The CDR3, as DNA: TGTGCCAGCAGCTTACCACGGGGCGAGCAGTACTTC. This codes for CASSLPRGEQYF. The J gene is TRBJ2-7, the V gene TRBV7-9; TRBD2 is a possible D gene (5 bases). CDR1 is SEHNR and CDR2 is FQNEAQ in the germline V gene (reference sequence). The length of the CDR3 is 12 residues. V gave up 2 bases and J gave up 6 bases, with 8 bases separating them.

The chain recombines TRBV5-1 with TRBJ2-2; 9 nucleotides match TRBD2. This CDR3 contains 16 residues. V was pared by 2 bases and J by 1 base, with 3 bases of the junction left unmatched. The germline V gene encodes CDR1 SGHRS and CDR2 YFSETQ. The CDR3 DNA reads as TGCGCCAGCAGCTTAACTAGCGGGCTGAACACCGGGGAGCTGTTTTTT. This codes for CASSLTSGLNTGELFF.